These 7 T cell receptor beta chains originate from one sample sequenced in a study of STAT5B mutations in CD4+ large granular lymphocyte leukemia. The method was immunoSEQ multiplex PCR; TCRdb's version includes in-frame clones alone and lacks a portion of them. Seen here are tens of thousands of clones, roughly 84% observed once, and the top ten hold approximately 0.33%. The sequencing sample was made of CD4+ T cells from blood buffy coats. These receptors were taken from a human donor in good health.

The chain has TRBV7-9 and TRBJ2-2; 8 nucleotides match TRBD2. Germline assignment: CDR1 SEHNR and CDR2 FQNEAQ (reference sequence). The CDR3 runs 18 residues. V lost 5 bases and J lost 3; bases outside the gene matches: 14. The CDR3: CASSDVVGAGGDTGELFF. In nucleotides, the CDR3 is TGTGCCAGCAGCGACGTAGTTGGGGCGGGAGGCGACACCGGGGAGCTGTTTTTT.

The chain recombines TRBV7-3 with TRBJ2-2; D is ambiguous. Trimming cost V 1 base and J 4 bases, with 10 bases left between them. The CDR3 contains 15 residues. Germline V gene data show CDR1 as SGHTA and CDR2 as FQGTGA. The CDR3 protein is CASSLSGQLTGELFF. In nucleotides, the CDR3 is TGTGCCAGCAGCTTAAGCGGCCAACTCACCGGGGAGCTGTTTTTT.

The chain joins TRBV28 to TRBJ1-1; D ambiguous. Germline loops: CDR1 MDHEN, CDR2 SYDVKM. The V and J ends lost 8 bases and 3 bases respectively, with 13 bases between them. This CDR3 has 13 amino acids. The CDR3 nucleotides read TGTGCCAGCTCCCTGACATGGGACACTGAAGCTTTCTTT. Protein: CASSLTWDTEAFF.

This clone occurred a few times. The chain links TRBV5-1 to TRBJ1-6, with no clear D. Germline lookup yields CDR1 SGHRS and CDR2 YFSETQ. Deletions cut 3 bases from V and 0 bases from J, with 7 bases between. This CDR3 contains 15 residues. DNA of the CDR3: TGCGCCAGCAGCTCCATGAGCTCCTATAATTCACCCCTCCACTTT. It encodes CASSSMSSYNSPLHF. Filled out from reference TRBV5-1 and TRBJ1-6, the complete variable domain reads KAGVTQTPRYLIKTRGQQVTLSCSPISGHRSVSWYQQTPGQGLQFLFEYFSETQRNKGNFPGRFSGRQFSNSRSEMNVSTLELGDSALYLCASSSMSSYNSPLHFGNGTRLTVT.

The CDR3 DNA sequence: TGTGCCAGCAGCTTAGATCGGAACACTGAAGCTTTCTTT. Translated: CASSLDRNTEAFF. The chain recombines TRBV7-8 with TRBJ1-1; D is undetermined. Germline loops: CDR1 SGHVS, CDR2 FQNEAQ. V was clipped by 1 base and J by 1 base, with 4 bases between them. The CDR3 contains 13 residues.

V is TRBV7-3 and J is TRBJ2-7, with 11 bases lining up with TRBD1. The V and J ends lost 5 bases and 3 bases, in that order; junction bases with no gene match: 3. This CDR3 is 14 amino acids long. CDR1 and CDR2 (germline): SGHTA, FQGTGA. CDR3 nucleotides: TGTGCCAGCAGCCTGGGACAGGGGGACTACGAGCAGTACTTC. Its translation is CASSLGQGDYEQYF.

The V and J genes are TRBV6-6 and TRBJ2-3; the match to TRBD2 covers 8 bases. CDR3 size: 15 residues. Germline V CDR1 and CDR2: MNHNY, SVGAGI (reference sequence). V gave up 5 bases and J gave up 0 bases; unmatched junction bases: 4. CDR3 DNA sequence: TGTGCCAGCAGTCCGTTAGCGGGGAGCACAGATACGCAGTATTTT. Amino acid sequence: CASSPLAGSTDTQYF.